A single sample is the source of the 14 T cell receptor beta chains below, sequenced in a study of T cell responses to AZD1222 COVID-19 vaccine. Assay: immunoSEQ multiplex PCR; the TCRdb copy retains only in-frame clones and omits some. The profile shows more than 150,000 clones, 80% to 90% of them singletons. The material sequenced was peripheral blood, taken on day 0 of AZD1222 vaccination. These receptor sequences come from an adult in good health.

This rearrangement joins TRBV4-1 to TRBJ2-4; TRBD1 matches at 7 bases. With 4 bases clipped from V and 1 base from J, the junction kept 22 bases outside the gene matches. CDR1 and CDR2 (germline): MGHRA, YSYEKL. The CDR3 runs 21 residues. This chain's CDR3 is CASSPPPGQATTTTAKNIQYF. The CDR3 DNA follows: TGCGCCAGCAGCCCGCCACCCGGACAGGCTACAACTACTACGGCCAAAAACATTCAGTACTTC.

CDR3 sequence reads: CASSEAGGLGDTQYF. CDR3 DNA: TGTGCCAGCAGTGAAGCTGGGGGGCTCGGAGATACGCAGTATTTT. This chain links TRBV2 with TRBJ2-3; either TRBD1 or TRBD2 may supply D (6 bases each). The CDR3 runs to 15 residues. The ends were cut back, 0 bases at V and 5 bases at J, with 12 bases in the middle. Germline CDR1 reads SNHLY; CDR2 reads FYNNEI.

The rearrangement uses TRBV10-3 and TRBJ1-2; TRBD1 matches at 11 bases. After removal of 4 bases from V and 4 bases from J, the junction contained 5 bases not matched to a gene. Germline V lookup: CDR1 ENHRY, CDR2 SYGVKD. The CDR3 sequence is 15 residues long. Here the CDR3 reads CAISAGQGATYGYTF. CDR3 in DNA: TGTGCCATCAGTGCTGGACAGGGGGCGACCTATGGCTACACCTTC.

The chain joins TRBV18 to TRBJ1-4; D is unclear. The V end lost 3 bases, the J end lost 7 bases, and 9 bases lay between the germline ends. This CDR3 has 13 residues. Per the germline V gene, CDR1 is KGHSH and CDR2 is LQKENI. The CDR3 region has the DNA TGTGCCAGCTCACCCTCGGACGGTGAAAAACTGTTTTTT. This sequence encodes CASSPSDGEKLFF.

This clone was seen a single time. The chain carries TRBV27 and TRBJ2-3; 9 nucleotides agree with TRBD2. Germline-derived CDR1 and CDR2 are MNHEY and SMNVEV (reference sequence). The length of the CDR3 is 15 residues. Unmatched junction bases numbered 5, after V lost 6 bases and J lost 1 base. The CDR3 nucleotides read TGTGCCAGCAGACTGACTAGCGGCCGCACAGATACGCAGTATTTT. Translating gives CASRLTSGRTDTQYF.

A single count supports this clone. J is TRBJ2-7 and V is TRBV28, with D hard to call. V was trimmed by 6 bases and J by 12 bases, leaving 15 bases between them. Germline CDR1 and CDR2: MDHEN and SYDVKM. The CDR3 sequence is 11 residues long. The CDR3: CASSTGFTTYF. The CDR3, as DNA: TGTGCCAGCAGCACTGGATTTACCACGTACTTC.

In DNA form, the CDR3 reads TGCGCCAGCAGCCCCAAAGGGGGACCGGGACAGGGGGCGAACACCGGGGAGCTGTTTTTT. This encodes CASSPKGGPGQGANTGELFF. The chain has TRBV5-1 and TRBJ2-2; 11 nucleotides line up with TRBD1. Unmatched junction bases numbered 14, after V lost 4 bases and J lost 0 bases. This CDR3 spans 20 amino acids. Germline CDR1 is SGHRS and CDR2 is YFSETQ.

The genes are TRBV5-4 and TRBJ2-7; 7 nucleotides line up with TRBD2. Germline V gene data show CDR1 as SGHNT and CDR2 as YYREEE (reference sequence). The CDR3 covers 14 residues. J gave up 3 bases and V 4 bases, and 7 bases lay outside the gene matches. This chain's CDR3 is CASSPGGGIYEQYF. The CDR3 nucleotides are TGTGCCAGCAGCCCGGGGGGTGGGATCTACGAGCAGTACTTC.

The V and J genes are TRBV7-9 and TRBJ2-1, with 8 bases lining up with TRBD2. V was clipped by 3 bases and J by 6 bases; unmatched bases: 16. In germline, CDR1 is SEHNR, CDR2 FQNEAQ (reference sequence). The length of the CDR3 is 18 residues. The CDR3 spells CASSFYSGLAGPRNEQFF. DNA of the CDR3: TGTGCCAGCAGCTTTTACTCTGGGTTAGCGGGACCGCGCAATGAGCAGTTCTTC.

The chain uses TRBV27 and TRBJ1-6; D gene ambiguous. CDR1 MNHEY and CDR2 SMNVEV come from the germline V gene (reference sequence). The CDR3 consists of 15 residues. V dropped 5 bases and J dropped 9 bases, with 17 bases sitting between them. This CDR3 reads CASSLRSPLGSPLHF. In DNA, the CDR3 is TGTGCCAGCAGTCTAAGGTCCCCGCTGGGTTCACCCCTCCACTTT.

This sequence joins TRBV5-1 and TRBJ1-2; TRBD1 is a possible D gene (6 bases). The length of the CDR3 is 14 residues. V was trimmed by 4 bases and J by 4 bases, leaving 14 bases between them. CDR1 and CDR2 from the germline V gene are SGHRS and YFSETQ. The CDR3 loop is CASSDSTGPYGYTF. The CDR3 nucleotides read TGCGCCAGCAGCGATTCGACAGGACCCTATGGCTACACCTTC. Variable domain in full (rest from reference TRBV5-1 and TRBJ1-2): KAGVTQTPRYLIKTRGQQVTLSCSPISGHRSVSWYQQTPGQGLQFLFEYFSETQRNKGNFPGRFSGRQFSNSRSEMNVSTLELGDSALYLCASSDSTGPYGYTFGSGTRLTVV.

The V and J genes are TRBV5-1 and TRBJ1-2; a weak D match, TRBD1 (6 bases). Germline V gives CDR1 SGHRS, CDR2 YFSETQ. Trimming took 2 bases from V and 8 from J, leaving 13 bases between them. This CDR3 contains 13 residues. CDR3 sequence (DNA): TGCGCCAGCAGCTTCGGGGGCGCGGTAGGCTACACCTTC. It codes for CASSFGGAVGYTF. The variable domain in full, completed from reference TRBV5-1 and TRBJ1-2, reads KAGVTQTPRYLIKTRGQQVTLSCSPISGHRSVSWYQQTPGQGLQFLFEYFSETQRNKGNFPGRFSGRQFSNSRSEMNVSTLELGDSALYLCASSFGGAVGYTFGSGTRLTVV.

The CDR3 loop reads CASSLTGFAQETQYF. As DNA, the CDR3 is TGTGCCAGCAGCTTAACCGGGTTTGCTCAAGAGACCCAGTACTTC. This chain joins TRBV7-9 and TRBJ2-5; D call uncertain. Germline lookup yields CDR1 SEHNR and CDR2 FQNEAQ (reference sequence). The CDR3 contains 15 residues. Deletions cut 2 bases from V and 2 bases from J, with 12 bases between. The full variable domain, rest sourced from reference TRBV7-9 and TRBJ2-5, is DTGVSQNPRHKITKRGQNVTFRCDPISEHNRLYWYRQTLGQGPEFLTYFQNEAQLEKSRLLSDRFSAERPKGSFSTLEIQRTEQGDSAMYLCASSLTGFAQETQYFGPGTRLLVL.

The V and J genes are TRBV19 and TRBJ2-5; possibly TRBD1 or TRBD2 for D (7 bases each). Germline V CDR1 and CDR2: LNHDA, SQIVND (reference sequence). The ends were cut back, 3 bases at V and 4 bases at J, with 12 bases in the middle. The CDR3 length is 14 residues. Here the CDR3 DNA reads TGTGCCAGTAGTATTCGCAGGGGGGGAGAGACCCAGTACTTC. It specifies CASSIRRGGETQYF. The full variable domain, rest sourced from reference TRBV19 and TRBJ2-5, is DGGITQSPKYLFRKEGQNVTLSCEQNLNHDAMYWYRQDPGQGLRLIYYSQIVNDFQKGDIAEGYSVSREKKESFPLTVTSAQKNPTAFYLCASSIRRGGETQYFGPGTRLLVL.